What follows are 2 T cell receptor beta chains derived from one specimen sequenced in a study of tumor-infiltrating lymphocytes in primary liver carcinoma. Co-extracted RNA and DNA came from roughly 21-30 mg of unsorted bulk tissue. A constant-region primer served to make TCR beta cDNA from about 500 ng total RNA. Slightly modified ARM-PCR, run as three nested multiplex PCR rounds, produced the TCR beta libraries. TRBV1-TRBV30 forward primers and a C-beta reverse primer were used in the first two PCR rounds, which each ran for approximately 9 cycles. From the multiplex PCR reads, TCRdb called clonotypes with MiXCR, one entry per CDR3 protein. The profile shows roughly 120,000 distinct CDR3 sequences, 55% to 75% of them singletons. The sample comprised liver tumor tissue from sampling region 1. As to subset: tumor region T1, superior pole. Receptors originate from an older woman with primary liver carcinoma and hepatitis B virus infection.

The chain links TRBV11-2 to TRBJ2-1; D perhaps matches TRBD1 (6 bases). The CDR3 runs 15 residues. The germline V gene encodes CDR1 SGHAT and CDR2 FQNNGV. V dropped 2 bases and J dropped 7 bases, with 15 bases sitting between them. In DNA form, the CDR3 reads TGTGCCAGCAGCTTAAGGGGGACCAGCGGAAATGAGCAGTTCTTC. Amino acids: CASSLRGTSGNEQFF.

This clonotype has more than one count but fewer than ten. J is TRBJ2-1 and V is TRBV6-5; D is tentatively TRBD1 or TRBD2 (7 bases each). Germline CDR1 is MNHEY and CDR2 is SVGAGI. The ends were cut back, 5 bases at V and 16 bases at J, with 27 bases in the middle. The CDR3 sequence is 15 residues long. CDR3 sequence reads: CASSVQGGAYNERFF. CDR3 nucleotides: TGTGCCAGCAGTGTCCAGGGGGGGGCCTACAATGAGCGATTCTTC.